The source of this T cell receptor (beta chain) is a study of shared clonotypes between healthy human individuals. TCRdb's table, derived via immunoSEQ multiplex PCR, lists solely in-frame clones and lacks some. The sample lists approximately 1.5 million clones, approximately 98.5% occurring once. The J segment lost 7 bases and the V segment lost 0 bases, leaving 9 bases of the junction unmatched. Germline lookup yields CDR1 MNHEY and CDR2 SVGAGI. The CDR3 runs 16 residues. This sequence joins TRBV6-5 and TRBJ2-5; TRBD1 agrees at 9 bases. The specimen was naive CD4+ T cells sorted from blood. The subset: CD45RA+ positively selected. The TCR sequence derives from a man between 25 and 39 years old in good health. The CDR3 region is CASSYSDRGLFRTQYF. CDR3 DNA: TGTGCCAGCAGTTACTCGGACAGGGGCCTCTTCCGGACCCAGTACTTC.